Below, 13 T cell receptor beta chains from the same sample are listed, as sequenced in a study of blood T cell repertoires in COVID-19. Data came from immunoSEQ multiplex PCR; TCRdb stores just in-frame clones and leaves some out. The sample includes around 200,000 clones, 75% to 90% of them seen just once. The sample consisted of peripheral blood. The receptor source for this set is a man aged 35 to 55 with acute or convalescent COVID-19.

The chain links TRBV6-5 to TRBJ1-1; TRBD1 might be the D (5 bases). Trimming removed 5 bases at V and 5 bases at J, with 12 bases between. Looked up from germline, CDR1 is MNHEY and CDR2 is SVGAGI. The CDR3 contains 13 residues. CDR3 DNA sequence: TGTGCCAGCAGTCGGACATTGGAGACTGAAGCTTTCTTT. It encodes CASSRTLETEAFF.

The chain links TRBV3-1 (or the pseudogene TRBV3-2) to TRBJ2-1; D call uncertain. This CDR3 comprises 12 residues. CDR1 and CDR2 from the germline V gene are LGHDT and YNNKEL (reference sequence). The ends were cut back, 2 bases at V and 7 bases at J, with 6 bases in the middle. CDR3 sequence (DNA): TGTGCCAGCAGCCAACTGAGGAATGAGCAGTTCTTC. Translation gives CASSQLRNEQFF.

This chain connects TRBV11-2 to TRBJ2-3; D remains ambiguous. Germline V gene data show CDR1 as SGHAT and CDR2 as FQNNGV. The CDR3 is 13 amino acids. V was trimmed by 2 bases and J by 4 bases, leaving 7 bases between them. The CDR3 spells CASSLNAADTQYF. The DNA of the CDR3 is TGTGCCAGCAGCTTAAATGCGGCAGATACGCAGTATTTT.

This chain uses TRBV30 with TRBJ1-1, with TRBD1 identical over 8 bases. The length of the CDR3 is 14 residues. Trimming removed 1 base from V and 5 bases from J; junction bases left unmatched: 6. Germline V gene data show CDR1 as GTSNPN and CDR2 as SVGIG (reference sequence). CDR3 nucleotide sequence: TGTGCCTGGAGTGCAGACAGGGGAAAAACTGAAGCTTTCTTT. Translating gives CAWSADRGKTEAFF.

The chain carries TRBV7-9 and TRBJ1-6, with 8 positions matching TRBD1. Trimming at V came to 11 bases and at J to 8 bases, leaving 17 bases not matched to a gene. Germline CDR1 SEHNR, CDR2 FQNEAQ (reference sequence). CDR3 length: 16 amino acids. CDR3 loop: CAGHRYIQGVDSPLHF. For the CDR3, the DNA is TGTGCCGGCCACCGATATATACAGGGGGTGGATTCACCCCTCCACTTT. Variable domain in full (rest from reference TRBV7-9 and TRBJ1-6): DTGVSQNPRHKITKRGQNVTFRCDPISEHNRLYWYRQTLGQGPEFLTYFQNEAQLEKSRLLSDRFSAERPKGSFSTLEIQRTEQGDSAMYLCAGHRYIQGVDSPLHFGNGTRLTVT.

This chain links TRBV2 with TRBJ2-5, with 8 nucleotides matching TRBD1. The germline V gene encodes CDR1 SNHLY and CDR2 FYNNEI. The junction had 11 bases not matched to a gene; V was cut back by 6 bases and J by 5 bases. There are 15 residues in the CDR3. CDR3 residues: CASSTDRAGSETQYF. In DNA form, the CDR3 reads TGTGCCAGCAGCACGGACAGGGCAGGATCGGAGACCCAGTACTTC.

In this sample, this clone turned up once. This chain links TRBV4-2 with TRBJ1-4; TRBD1 matches 8 bases. Germline CDR1 reads LGHNA; CDR2 reads YNFKEQ. Trimming removed 4 bases from V and 4 bases from J; junction bases left unmatched: 11. CDR3 length equals 17 residues. The CDR3 nucleotides are TGTGCCAGCAGCCGCCGAGGACAGGGTTTCAGTAATGAAAAACTGTTTTTT. Its protein product is CASSRRGQGFSNEKLFF.

The gene calls are TRBV6-6 and TRBJ1-6, with 8 bases lining up with TRBD1. Per germline, CDR1 MNHNY and CDR2 SVGAGI (reference sequence). J was trimmed by 0 bases and V by 5 bases; bases with no gene match: 12. The CDR3 loop spans 19 amino acids. The CDR3 coding sequence is TGTGCCAGCAGTCCTTTCAAACCAGGGGGCAGCTCCTATAATTCACCCCTCCACTTT. This translates into CASSPFKPGGSSYNSPLHF.

The rearrangement links TRBV7-6 to TRBJ2-5; 12 nucleotides align to TRBD2. The CDR3 is made up of 15 amino acids. The germline gives CDR1 SGHVS, CDR2 FNYEAQ. Trimming cost V 4 bases and J 3 bases; bases outside gene matches: 3. The CDR3 bases are TGTGCCAGCAGCTGGCGACTAGCGGGGGAAGAGACCCAGTACTTC. Residues: CASSWRLAGEETQYF.

The V call is TRBV9, the J call TRBJ1-6; a possible D gene is TRBD1 (6 bases). From germline, CDR1 is SGDLS and CDR2 YYNGEE. Trimming left V 5 bases short and J 2 bases short, with 17 bases between. This CDR3 has 17 amino acids. The DNA of the CDR3 is TGTGCCAGCAGTCCAGGACAGCCGAGAACCTATAATTCACCCCTCCACTTT. Translating it yields CASSPGQPRTYNSPLHF.

The V gene is TRBV27, the J gene TRBJ2-3, with TRBD2 matching 11 bases. The CDR3 extends over 18 amino acids. J gave up 2 bases and V 4 bases, and 11 bases lay outside the gene matches. Germline V gene sequence: CDR1 MNHEY, CDR2 SMNVEV (reference sequence). This CDR3 reads CASSSPLLLAGATDTQYF. CDR3 DNA sequence: TGTGCCAGCAGTTCCCCTCTCCTACTAGCGGGGGCCACAGATACGCAGTATTTT.

The V and J genes are TRBV29-1 and TRBJ2-5; 8 bases match TRBD2. This CDR3 is 15 amino acids long. The germline CDR1 and CDR2 sequences are SQVTM and ANQGSEA. Trimming removed 1 base from V and 0 bases from J; junction bases left unmatched: 4. The CDR3 nucleotides are TGCAGCGTTGAAGGCCCAGCGGGGGACCAAGAGACCCAGTACTTC. Translation: CSVEGPAGDQETQYF.

This chain connects TRBV10-3 to TRBJ2-7, with 8 bases lining up with TRBD1. The CDR3 consists of 15 residues. V shed 5 bases, J shed 1 base, and the junction held 7 bases outside the gene matches. Germline CDR1 is ENHRY and CDR2 is SYGVKD. CDR3 in amino acids: CAISIAGGLSYEQYF. In nucleotides, the CDR3 is TGTGCCATCAGTATAGCAGGGGGCCTTTCCTACGAGCAGTACTTC.